The 8 T cell receptor beta chains in this list originate from one sample, sequenced in a study of T cells in Graves' hyperthyroidism and ophthalmopathy. Authors of the study amplified TCR beta CDR3 regions from RNA transcripts. TCR CDR3 underwent first-round RT-PCR with the HTBI primer set. From the multiplex PCR reads, TCRdb called clonotypes with MiXCR, one entry per CDR3 protein. The table has 280,000 or so distinct CDR3 sequences, less than 30% seen once; the top ten hold more than 25%. The specimen was blood. All receptors come from a man aged 40-49 years with Graves' hyperthyroidism that later progressed to Graves' ophthalmopathy.

Comments on this clonotype: A junction boundary mismatches the germline segment, possibly from a read error. V is TRBV12-3 or TRBV12-4 and J is TRBJ1-1, with TRBD1 identical over 7 bases. There are 15 residues in the CDR3. The CDR3 DNA is TGTGCCAGCAGCTTAGCGAGGGGGCGCGGCACTGAAGCTTTCTTT. Translation gives CASSLARGRGTEAFF.

This clonotype came up many times. This chain joins TRBV12-3 or TRBV12-4 and TRBJ2-6; TRBD1 aligns across 8 bases. The CDR3 length is 15 residues. J lost 3 bases, V lost 3 bases, and 1 base had no gene match. CDR3 sequence reads: CASSLTGVGANVLTF. The CDR3 coding sequence is TGTGCCAGCAGTTTGACAGGGGTTGGGGCCAACGTCCTGACTTTC.

This clonotype was counted at least ten times. The chain combines TRBV14 with TRBJ1-3; D uncertain. The V gene lost 0 bases and the J gene lost 7 bases, with 13 bases spanning the gap. CDR1 is SGHDN, CDR2 FVKESK, per germline. The CDR3 runs 15 residues. CDR3 DNA sequence: TGTGCCAGCAGCCAAGATTTGTACTTCGCGAACACCATATATTTT. It codes for CASSQDLYFANTIYF.

This clonotype was seen many times. One junction end disagrees with the germline gene, perhaps due to a read error. The V and J genes are TRBV13 and TRBJ1-6; D is unresolved. The germline V gene has CDR1 PRHDT and CDR2 FYEKMQ (reference sequence). This CDR3 is 13 amino acids long. CDR3 residues: CASTLLVGSPLHF. In DNA form, the CDR3 reads TGTGCCAGCACCTTACTGGTCGGTTCACCCCTCCACTTT.

This clonotype appeared many times. The rearrangement links TRBV15 to TRBJ2-2; D might be TRBD1 (6 bases). The CDR3 has 16 residues. Germline loops: CDR1 LNHNV, CDR2 YYDKDF (reference sequence). Trimming removed 0 bases from V and 1 base from J, with 9 bases in between. CDR3 sequence: CATSRDPRGNTGELFF. CDR3 DNA: TGTGCCACCAGCAGAGATCCCAGGGGGAACACCGGGGAGCTGTTTTTT.

The V and J genes are TRBV9 and TRBJ2-5, with D possibly TRBD2 on 7 matching bases. The CDR3 extends over 16 amino acids. With 4 bases removed from V and 2 bases from J, the gap between germline ends came to 18 bases. CDR1 is SGDLS, CDR2 YYNGEE, per germline. The CDR3 region has the DNA TGTGCCAGCAGCCCCCAGGGAGGGGGGGCTCAAGAGACCCAGTACTTC. This sequence encodes CASSPQGGGAQETQYF.

This clonotype was counted ten times or more. The V call is TRBV7-9, the J call TRBJ2-7; D gene unclear. Trimming left V 3 bases short and J 6 bases short, with 9 bases between. CDR3 size: 12 residues. Looked up from germline, CDR1 is SEHNR and CDR2 is FQNEAQ (reference sequence). The CDR3 reads CASSFEAPEQYF. CDR3 DNA sequence: TGTGCCAGCAGCTTTGAAGCGCCCGAGCAGTACTTC. Supplemented by reference TRBV7-9 and TRBJ2-7, the full variable domain reads DTGVSQNPRHKITKRGQNVTFRCDPISEHNRLYWYRQTLGQGPEFLTYFQNEAQLEKSRLLSDRFSAERPKGSFSTLEIQRTEQGDSAMYLCASSFEAPEQYFGPGTRLTVT.

This clonotype was seen repeatedly, ten times or more. V usage is TRBV6-5 and J usage is TRBJ2-2; 8 bases line up with TRBD1. This CDR3 region has 15 residues. The trim removed 6 bases at V and 6 bases at J, leaving 9 bases unmatched. Germline V lookup: CDR1 MNHEY, CDR2 SVGAGI. The CDR3 protein is CASRSRGLPPGELFF. Here the CDR3 DNA reads TGTGCCAGCAGGTCCAGGGGGCTCCCTCCCGGGGAGCTGTTTTTT.